These 22 T cell receptor beta chains were sequenced from one sample in a study of metastatic and nonmetastatic thyroid tumors. Patients were all untreated before their thyroid surgery. From the PCR reads, TCRdb re-called clones with MiXCR. The table shows 10,000 to 12,000 clones, with under 30% occurring only once. Sequences were obtained from tumor tissue. Receptor source: a male donor with papillary thyroid cancer or a benign thyroid nodule (not recorded which). Some clones in this sample may be carry-over from other donors' samples.

The genes are TRBV5-1 and TRBJ1-5, with D unresolved. CDR3 size: 14 residues. Trimming cost V 1 base and J 2 bases, with 7 bases left between them. The germline CDR1 and CDR2 sequences are SGHRS and YFSETQ. CDR3 in DNA: TGCGCCAGCAGCTTGACTGGGGGCAATCAGCCCCAGCATTTT. Protein sequence: CASSLTGGNQPQHF.

This chain connects TRBV19 to TRBJ1-5; 9 bases line up with TRBD1. V dropped 3 bases and J dropped 3; count of bases not matched to a gene: 6. CDR3 length equals 16 residues. CDR1 LNHDA and CDR2 SQIVND come from the germline V gene (reference sequence). The CDR3 here is CASSIRGQGINQPQHF. Here the CDR3 DNA reads TGTGCCAGTAGTATTAGGGGACAGGGTATCAATCAGCCCCAGCATTTT.

By share, this clone ranks as medium-sized (0.01 to 0.1%). The V call is TRBV10-3, the J call TRBJ2-3; 8 nucleotides agree with TRBD2. V lost 2 bases, J lost 3 bases, and 7 bases stayed unmatched. CDR3 length: 16 residues. The germline gives CDR1 ENHRY, CDR2 SYGVKD. The CDR3 sequence: CAISEGSGGRTDTQYF. DNA of the CDR3: TGTGCCATCAGTGAGGGCAGCGGCGGGAGGACAGATACGCAGTATTTT.

This sequence joins TRBV11-2 and TRBJ2-3; 8 nucleotides agree with TRBD2. Germline trimming cut 6 bases from V and 3 bases from J; bases unmatched to any gene: 8. This CDR3 has 15 residues. Germline V gene data show CDR1 as SGHAT and CDR2 as FQNNGV. The CDR3 loop is CASSSDGGGTDTQYF. The CDR3 nucleotides are TGTGCCAGCAGTTCAGACGGCGGGGGGACAGATACGCAGTATTTT.

In its sample, this clone was seen a few times. The V call is TRBV6-1, the J call TRBJ2-7; D gene unclear. The germline V gene encodes CDR1 MNHNS and CDR2 SASEGT. V gave up 5 bases and J gave up 1 base, with 12 bases separating them. There are 14 residues in the CDR3. The CDR3 DNA is TGTGCCAGCAGTCCCCACGGCAGGTCCTACGAGCAGTACTTC. Translated, it gives CASSPHGRSYEQYF.

The chain recombines TRBV28 with TRBJ1-6; possibly TRBD1 for D (6 bases). With 5 bases removed from V and 10 bases from J, the gap between germline ends came to 18 bases. CDR3 size: 15 residues. From germline, CDR1 is MDHEN and CDR2 SYDVKM. The CDR3 sequence: CASSRETGGYSPLHF. The CDR3 DNA reads as TGTGCCAGCAGTCGAGAGACAGGCGGATACTCACCCCTCCACTTT.

V usage is TRBV30 and J usage is TRBJ2-7; a possible D gene is TRBD1 (6 bases). The V gene lost 7 bases and the J gene lost 7 bases, with 14 bases spanning the gap. The CDR3 is 11 amino acids. Germline CDR1 GTSNPN, CDR2 SVGIG (reference sequence). The CDR3 loop reads CASRGWREQYF. CDR3 in DNA: TGTGCCTCGAGGGGGTGGCGGGAGCAGTACTTC.

Many counts were recorded for this clone. CDR3 DNA sequence: TGTGCCAGCAGCTTAATCAGGGGTCGAACCGGGGAGCTGTTTTTT. This translates into CASSLIRGRTGELFF. The chain employs TRBV11-2 and TRBJ2-2, with D perhaps matching TRBD1 (6 bases). The V end was cut by 2 bases, the J end by 5 bases, with 12 bases between. Per germline, CDR1 SGHAT and CDR2 FQNNGV. CDR3 size: 15 residues.

This clone was counted at least ten times. The J gene is TRBJ1-1, the V gene TRBV7-9; maybe TRBD1 (6 bases). V dropped 7 bases and J dropped 1 base, with 22 bases sitting between them. This CDR3 contains 17 residues. Germline CDR1 is SEHNR and CDR2 is FQNEAQ (reference sequence). The CDR3 spells CASTKTKGGMKNTEAFF. The CDR3 bases are TGTGCCAGCACTAAAACAAAGGGGGGAATGAAGAACACTGAAGCTTTCTTT.

By sample fraction, this clone is medium-sized (0.01 to 0.1%). The V gene is TRBV19, the J gene TRBJ2-2; 9 nucleotides line up with TRBD1. CDR1 is LNHDA, CDR2 SQIVND, per germline (reference sequence). The ends lost 5 bases at V and 5 bases at J; junction bases unmatched: 12. The CDR3 has 17 residues. CDR3: CASSLPWTGAVTGELFF. CDR3 DNA sequence: TGTGCCAGTAGTCTACCATGGACAGGGGCTGTTACCGGGGAGCTGTTTTTT.

The chain links TRBV6-6 to TRBJ1-1; no clear D. The germline V gene encodes CDR1 MNHNY and CDR2 SVGAGI (reference sequence). Trimming cost V 0 bases and J 9 bases, with 14 bases left between them. CDR3 length: 14 amino acids. The CDR3 DNA follows: TGTGCCAGCAGTTACTCGGTGGTGTGGGCTCAAGCTTTCTTT. Its protein is CASSYSVVWAQAFF.

The table lists this clone with many counts. The chain joins TRBV4-1 to TRBJ2-2, with 10 bases matching TRBD2. Germline V gives CDR1 MGHRA, CDR2 YSYEKL. The junction had 8 bases not matched to a gene; V was cut back by 4 bases and J by 0 bases. This CDR3 is built from 18 residues. The DNA for the CDR3 is TGCGCCAGCAGCCTCCGGGGGACTAGCGTTTCGAACACCGGGGAGCTGTTTTTT. Protein product: CASSLRGTSVSNTGELFF.

This clone was detected ten times or more. The same CDR3 is also encoded by other DNA sequences in this sample. The CDR3 DNA is TGTGCCAGTCGGACAGGGGCAGTAGATACGCAGTATTTT. Encoded protein: CASRTGAVDTQYF. The rearrangement joins TRBV27 to TRBJ2-3; TRBD1 matches 9 bases. CDR3 length equals 13 residues. From germline, CDR1 is MNHEY and CDR2 SMNVEV (reference sequence). V was pared by 9 bases and J by 5 bases, with 6 bases of the junction left unmatched.

This clone was seen many times. The V call is TRBV9, the J call TRBJ2-3; 9 bases fit TRBD2. From germline, CDR1 is SGDLS and CDR2 YYNGEE. V lost 4 bases and J lost 0; bases outside the gene matches: 6. This CDR3 comprises 16 residues. The chain's CDR3 is CASSSIAGVSTDTQYF. CDR3 sequence (DNA): TGTGCCAGCAGCTCCATAGCGGGAGTCAGCACAGATACGCAGTATTTT.

This clone is medium-sized in the sample. The chain employs TRBV6-5 and TRBJ2-7; 11 bases line up with TRBD2. This CDR3 is 17 amino acids long. The germline V gene encodes CDR1 MNHEY and CDR2 SVGAGI. V gave up 0 bases and J gave up 2 bases; unmatched junction bases: 6. The CDR3 DNA is TGTGCCAGCAGTTACTCGAAGGGACTAGCGGAAACCTACGAGCAGTACTTC. Translating gives CASSYSKGLAETYEQYF.

The chain links TRBV5-5 to TRBJ2-5; maybe TRBD2 (6 bases). The CDR3 loop spans 16 amino acids. The ends were cut back, 4 bases at V and 2 bases at J, with 18 bases in the middle. Looked up from germline, CDR1 is SGHKS and CDR2 is YYEKEE (reference sequence). The CDR3 DNA follows: TGTGCCAGCAGCGGTCGGGAGTTGACCAGGCAAGAGACCCAGTACTTC. Its translation is CASSGRELTRQETQYF.

This clone was recorded a few times. An end of the junction does not agree with germline; a read error may underlie this. The V and J genes are TRBV6-1 and TRBJ2-1, with D maybe TRBD1 (6 bases). Germline V lookup: CDR1 MNHNS, CDR2 SASEGT. The CDR3 runs to 14 residues. The CDR3 DNA reads TGTGCCAGCATTCCTACGGGCCGGGACAATGAGCAATTCTTC. It codes for CASIPTGRDNEQFF.

This clone qualifies as medium-sized. The chain uses TRBV28 and TRBJ2-1, with no clear D. Germline assignment: CDR1 MDHEN and CDR2 SYDVKM. Trimming cost V 8 bases and J 0 bases, with 11 bases left between them. The CDR3 spans 14 residues. The CDR3 protein is CASLHRYSYNEQFF. The CDR3 nucleotides read TGTGCCAGCCTCCACCGGTACTCCTACAATGAGCAGTTCTTC.

In its sample, this clone ranks as medium-sized. The genes are TRBV2 and TRBJ2-5; D ambiguous. CDR3 length equals 13 residues. V lost 7 bases to trimming and J lost 9 bases, with 18 bases between them. CDR1 and CDR2 (germline): SNHLY, FYNNEI. CDR3 nucleotide sequence: TGTGCCAGCACTATGGACCCCCAGAAGGCCCAGTACTTC. Translation gives CASTMDPQKAQYF.

This clone is medium-sized. Here the CDR3 DNA reads TGTGCCAGCAGCTTAGGGAGTGCTGGCGATAATTCACCCCTCCACTTT. As protein: CASSLGSAGDNSPLHF. The chain uses TRBV11-1 and TRBJ1-6; D gene ambiguous. The ends were cut back, 1 base at V and 5 bases at J, with 12 bases in the middle. The CDR3 is 16 residues long. The germline V gene has CDR1 SGHAT and CDR2 FQDESV (reference sequence).

The rearrangement links TRBV10-1 to TRBJ1-6, with TRBD1 identical over 10 bases. The germline V gene has CDR1 WNHNN and CDR2 SYGVQD (reference sequence). The CDR3 is 15 amino acids. Germline trimming cut 6 bases from V and 14 bases from J; bases unmatched to any gene: 13. This CDR3 reads CASSRGTGASSTLHF. The CDR3 DNA sequence: TGCGCCAGCAGCCGGGGGACAGGGGCCTCTTCCACCCTCCACTTT.

The chain couples TRBV5-6 to TRBJ2-7; D may be TRBD1 or TRBD2 (5 bases each). In germline, CDR1 is SGHDT, CDR2 YYEEEE. The CDR3 is 15 amino acids. V was shortened by 2 bases and J by 0 bases, with 12 bases between the two germline ends. The CDR3 DNA follows: TGTGCCAGCAGCTTAGGACATGGGAGCTCCTACGAGCAGTACTTC. Protein product: CASSLGHGSSYEQYF. The full variable domain, rest sourced from reference TRBV5-6 and TRBJ2-7, is DAGVTQSPTHLIKTRGQQVTLRCSPKSGHDTVSWYQQALGQGPQFIFQYYEEEERQRGNFPDRFSGHQFPNYSSELNVNALLLGDSALYLCASSLGHGSSYEQYFGPGTRLTVT.